The entry that follows covers one TCR beta chain sequence. Generated by immunoSEQ multiplex PCR, the TCRdb table keeps only in-frame clones and is missing some. The sample holds more than 200,000 clones, roughly 84% seen once. These data are taken from a study of blood T cell repertoires in COVID-19. The V end lost 8 bases, the J end lost 2 bases, and 16 bases lay between the germline ends. Germline V CDR1 and CDR2: KGHDR, SFDVKD. CDR3 length: 15 amino acids. This receptor was identified in a middle-aged woman with active or convalescent COVID-19. The chain employs TRBV24-1 and TRBJ2-3; a possible D gene is TRBD2 (5 bases). Sequences were obtained from peripheral blood. CDR3 nucleotides: TGTGCCACCACCAACAAAGACTACCTCACAGATACGCAGTATTTT. It yields the protein CATTNKDYLTDTQYF.